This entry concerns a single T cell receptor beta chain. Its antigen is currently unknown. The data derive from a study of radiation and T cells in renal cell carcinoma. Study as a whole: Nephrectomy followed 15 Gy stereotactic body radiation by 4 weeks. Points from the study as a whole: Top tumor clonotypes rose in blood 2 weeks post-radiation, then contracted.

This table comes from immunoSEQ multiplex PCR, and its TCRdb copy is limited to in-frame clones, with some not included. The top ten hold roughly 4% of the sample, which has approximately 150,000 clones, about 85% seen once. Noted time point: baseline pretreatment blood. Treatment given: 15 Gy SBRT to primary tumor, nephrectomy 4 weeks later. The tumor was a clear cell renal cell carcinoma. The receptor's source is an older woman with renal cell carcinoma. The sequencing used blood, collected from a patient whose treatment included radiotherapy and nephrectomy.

CDR3 region: CASSLGQGNYGYTF. CDR3 nucleotides: TGTGCCAGCAGCTTGGGACAGGGGAACTATGGCTACACCTTC. This chain uses TRBV11-3 with TRBJ1-2; 10 bases agree with TRBD1. With V trimmed by 3 bases and J by 2 bases, 0 bases remained unmatched. Germline CDR1 SGHNT, CDR2 YENEEA. The CDR3 consists of 14 residues.